Shown below are 32 T cell receptor beta chains from a single sample sequenced in a study of cytomegalovirus exposure and HLA in healthy donors. PCR was performed using 60 Vbeta and 13 Jbeta primers. TCRdb's copy holds only in-frame clones and misses some; the assay was immunoSEQ multiplex PCR. The repertoire holds fewer than 250,000 clones, about 84% seen once, with over 12% in the top ten. The sample comprised PBMCs. These receptors were taken from a woman in her thirties in good health and CMV-seropositive.

This clone was recorded once. This rearrangement joins TRBV4-1 to TRBJ2-1; 7 nucleotides align to TRBD1. Germline V gene sequence: CDR1 MGHRA, CDR2 YSYEKL. The CDR3 sequence is 17 residues long. J lost 4 bases, V lost 0 bases, and 9 bases had no gene match. CDR3 DNA sequence: TGCGCCAGCAGCCAAGATCCGGACAGGCACTATTACAATGAGCAGTTCTTC. It codes for CASSQDPDRHYYNEQFF.

As to this clone: Other nucleotide sequences in the sample specify the same CDR3. The genes are TRBV5-4 and TRBJ2-7; 10 bases fit TRBD1. V lost 3 bases and J lost 1; bases outside the gene matches: 7. The germline V gene encodes CDR1 SGHNT and CDR2 YYREEE (reference sequence). The CDR3 spans 16 residues. CDR3 in DNA: TGTGCCAGCAGCTCGGGGGACAGGGGAGGGTCCTACGAGCAGTACTTC. Protein: CASSSGDRGGSYEQYF.

The rearrangement joins TRBV6-1 to TRBJ1-4, with TRBD1 matching over 7 bases. There are 15 residues in the CDR3. The germline V gene encodes CDR1 MNHNS and CDR2 SASEGT. V lost 2 bases and J lost 3; bases outside the gene matches: 3. CDR3 sequence (DNA): TGTGCCAGCAGTGAAACAGGGACAGCTAATGAAAAACTGTTTTTT. It encodes CASSETGTANEKLFF.

DNA for the CDR3: TGTGCCAGCAGTTTCCGTGTACAGCCCTTGGGCACTGAAGCTTTCTTT. Translated: CASSFRVQPLGTEAFF. The rearrangement uses TRBV6-5 and TRBJ1-1; D gene uncertain. The CDR3 extends over 16 amino acids. Between the trimmed V and J ends, which lost 4 bases and 4 bases, there was a span of 19 bases. Germline assignment: CDR1 MNHEY and CDR2 SVGAGI.

The chain couples TRBV27 to TRBJ1-2; 9 bases map to TRBD1. CDR3 length: 16 amino acids. V lost 2 bases to trimming and J lost 5 bases; unmatched junction nucleotides: 9. From germline, CDR1 is MNHEY and CDR2 SMNVEV (reference sequence). The chain's CDR3 is CASSLKADRGFYGYTF. As DNA, the CDR3 is TGTGCCAGCAGTTTAAAGGCAGACAGGGGGTTTTATGGCTACACCTTC.

The chain has TRBV14 and TRBJ2-5, with TRBD2 as a possible D gene (6 bases). Per germline, CDR1 SGHDN and CDR2 FVKESK. The V end was cut by 11 bases, the J end by 1 base, with 20 bases between. CDR3 length equals 15 residues. CDR3 in DNA: TGTGCCGGACTACAGGCCCCCATTGCCCAAGAGACCCAGTACTTC. It yields the protein CAGLQAPIAQETQYF.

The chain combines TRBV6-6 with TRBJ2-7, with a possible D match to TRBD1 (6 bases). The germline CDR1 and CDR2 sequences are MNHNY and SVGAGI (reference sequence). This CDR3 spans 12 amino acids. The V gene lost 6 bases and the J gene lost 2 bases, with 8 bases spanning the gap. CDR3 sequence reads: CASRQGTYEQYF. CDR3 bases: TGTGCCAGCAGACAGGGCACCTACGAGCAGTACTTC.

The rearrangement joins TRBV5-1 to TRBJ2-1; 10 nucleotides align to TRBD2. CDR1 and CDR2 (germline): SGHRS, YFSETQ. The CDR3 sequence is 14 residues long. J lost 6 bases, V lost 5 bases, and 5 bases had no gene match. CDR3 DNA: TGCGCCAGCAGGCCGGGACTAGCGATCAATGAGCAGTTCTTC. Its protein product is CASRPGLAINEQFF.

This chain uses TRBV19 with TRBJ2-5; 11 nucleotides align to TRBD2. CDR3 size: 16 residues. Germline V CDR1 and CDR2: LNHDA, SQIVND (reference sequence). Trimming cost V 5 bases and J 0 bases; bases outside gene matches: 5. The CDR3 loop reads CASSSQTSGDQETQYF. DNA of the CDR3: TGTGCCAGTAGTTCACAGACTAGCGGGGACCAAGAGACCCAGTACTTC.

J is TRBJ2-2 and V is TRBV4-2; D uncertain. CDR1 LGHNA and CDR2 YNFKEQ come from the germline V gene. The V gene lost 1 base and the J gene lost 7 bases, with 19 bases spanning the gap. This CDR3 is 17 amino acids long. The DNA for the CDR3 is TGTGCCAGCAGCCAAGGCGTAGAGAGCCTAGAGGTCGGGGAGCTGTTTTTT. It specifies CASSQGVESLEVGELFF.

The chain links TRBV5-1 to TRBJ2-7, with D possibly matching TRBD2 (6 bases). CDR3 size: 13 residues. CDR1 and CDR2 from the germline V gene are SGHRS and YFSETQ. V was clipped by 3 bases and J by 2 bases, with 9 bases between them. The CDR3 sequence is CASSWDSTYEQYF. DNA for the CDR3: TGCGCCAGCAGCTGGGACTCCACCTACGAGCAGTACTTC.

V is TRBV4-2 and J is TRBJ1-5; D uncertain. The CDR3 is 15 residues long. The germline V and J ends were trimmed by 0 bases and 4 bases, with 10 bases remaining between them. The V gene's germline CDR1 is LGHNA and CDR2 YNFKEQ. The CDR3 sequence is CASSQENESNQPQHF. CDR3 bases: TGTGCCAGCAGCCAAGAAAATGAGTCAAATCAGCCCCAGCATTTT.

The rearrangement joins TRBV29-1 to TRBJ1-2, with TRBD1 as a possible D gene (5 bases). Germline CDR1 SQVTM, CDR2 ANQGSEA. V was pared by 4 bases and J by 6 bases, with 15 bases between. This CDR3 has 13 residues. CDR3 coding DNA: TGCAGCGTTGTGGGTGAAGGGGTTAATGGCTACACCTTC. Translating it yields CSVVGEGVNGYTF.

Comment on this clone: Compared with germline, one end of the junction differs, possibly owing to a read error. This chain connects TRBV7-9 to TRBJ2-2; TRBD1 aligns across 8 bases. Germline V gives CDR1 SEHNR, CDR2 FQNEAQ (reference sequence). CDR3 length: 16 amino acids. The CDR3 reads CSSSPLDRGSPGELFF. CDR3 nucleotide sequence: TGTTCCAGCAGCCCTCTCGACAGGGGCAGCCCCGGGGAGCTGTTTTTT.

V and J are TRBV5-5 and TRBJ1-1; 10 bases are a match to TRBD1. The germline gives CDR1 SGHKS, CDR2 YYEKEE (reference sequence). CDR3 size: 16 residues. After removal of 3 bases from V and 0 bases from J, the junction contained 5 bases not matched to a gene. CDR3 sequence (DNA): TGTGCCAGCAGCTGGGGACAGGGGTACATGAACACTGAAGCTTTCTTT. Translating it yields CASSWGQGYMNTEAFF.

The chain carries TRBV28 and TRBJ2-1, with 12 bases matching TRBD2. The J segment lost 2 bases and the V segment lost 6 bases, leaving 2 bases of the junction unmatched. From germline, CDR1 is MDHEN and CDR2 SYDVKM. CDR3 length: 15 residues. In DNA form, the CDR3 reads TGTGCCAGCAGACCTAGCGGGGGGGCCTACAATGAGCAGTTCTTC. Its translation: CASRPSGGAYNEQFF.

This chain connects TRBV5-4 to TRBJ2-5; 7 nucleotides match TRBD2. The ends lost 4 bases at V and 5 bases at J; junction bases unmatched: 5. The CDR3 runs to 13 residues. Germline loops: CDR1 SGHNT, CDR2 YYREEE (reference sequence). This chain's CDR3 is CASSRGVPETQYF. For the CDR3, the DNA is TGTGCCAGCAGCCGGGGGGTCCCCGAGACCCAGTACTTC.

The rearrangement uses TRBV4-2 and TRBJ2-7; 11 bases line up with TRBD2. This CDR3 has 14 residues. Germline V gene sequence: CDR1 LGHNA, CDR2 YNFKEQ. V gave up 3 bases and J gave up 4 bases; unmatched junction bases: 2. CDR3 residues: CASSHWTSGYEQYF. The CDR3 coding sequence is TGTGCCAGCAGCCATTGGACTAGCGGGTACGAGCAGTACTTC.

The chain uses TRBV6-5 and TRBJ1-4; the D is unclear. This CDR3 comprises 11 residues. Trimming pared 8 bases from V and 7 bases from J, leaving 8 bases between. Germline assignment: CDR1 MNHEY and CDR2 SVGAGI. The CDR3 region has the DNA TGTGCCAGCGGTTCCAGTGAAAAACTGTTTTTT. The encoded protein is CASGSSEKLFF.

V gene TRBV18 combines with J gene TRBJ1-1, with 7 bases fitting TRBD1. Germline V gene sequence: CDR1 KGHSH, CDR2 LQKENI. The trim removed 6 bases at V and 2 bases at J, leaving 6 bases unmatched. The CDR3 consists of 14 residues. The CDR3, as DNA: TGTGCCAGCTCGGCCGGGACAGATAACACTGAAGCTTTCTTT. Its translation is CASSAGTDNTEAFF.

A few counts support this clone. The CDR3 region is CASRKEAGRDEQFF. The CDR3 DNA reads TGTGCCAGCAGAAAGGAGGCAGGGAGGGATGAGCAGTTCTTC. The chain couples TRBV27 to TRBJ2-1, with 7 bases aligning to TRBD2. This CDR3 is built from 14 residues. The V gene's germline CDR1 is MNHEY and CDR2 SMNVEV (reference sequence). V lost 6 bases, J lost 8 bases, and 10 bases stayed unmatched.

The chain uses TRBV7-8 and TRBJ1-5; 9 bases align to TRBD1. In germline, CDR1 is SGHVS, CDR2 FQNEAQ. The CDR3 is 17 amino acids. After removal of 1 base from V and 3 bases from J, the junction contained 7 bases not matched to a gene. CDR3 sequence reads: CASSLVPGQGLNQPQHF. The CDR3 DNA reads TGTGCCAGCAGCTTAGTCCCGGGACAGGGCCTCAATCAGCCCCAGCATTTT.

This clone appeared once. The rearrangement uses TRBV4-1 and TRBJ1-2, with TRBD1 matching 9 bases. Trimming took 4 bases from V and 2 from J; bases not matched to a gene: 11. Germline assignment: CDR1 MGHRA and CDR2 YSYEKL. The CDR3 is 17 residues long. The CDR3 DNA is TGCGCCAGCAGCCGAAGTCAAATCGGGACAGGGAACTATGGCTACACCTTC. Protein: CASSRSQIGTGNYGYTF.

The chain has TRBV6-1 and TRBJ2-1; tentatively, D is TRBD2 (5 bases). Trimming took off 6 bases at V and 10 bases at J, with 22 bases between the two ends. The CDR3 runs 15 residues. Germline CDR1 is MNHNS and CDR2 is SASEGT. The CDR3 sequence: CASSPGVHDLKEQFF. CDR3 DNA sequence: TGTGCCAGCAGCCCCGGGGTACACGACTTGAAGGAGCAGTTCTTC.

The V call is TRBV27, the J call TRBJ1-5; 8 bases agree with TRBD1. V lost 6 bases, J lost 0 bases, and 10 bases stayed unmatched. The CDR3 runs 17 residues. CDR1 and CDR2 (germline): MNHEY, SMNVEV (reference sequence). The CDR3 nucleotides read TGTGCCAGCAGAACCGGGACAGGAGTCTATAGCAATCAGCCCCAGCATTTT. It encodes CASRTGTGVYSNQPQHF.

The gene calls are TRBV9 and TRBJ1-2; tentatively, D is TRBD1 (6 bases). The V end was cut by 3 bases, the J end by 3 bases, with 15 bases between. CDR1 SGDLS and CDR2 YYNGEE come from the germline V gene. The CDR3 consists of 15 residues. CDR3 residues: CASSAGTRSDYGYTF. The DNA of the CDR3 is TGTGCCAGCAGCGCCGGGACAAGGAGTGACTATGGCTACACCTTC.

The chain has TRBV28 and TRBJ1-5; possible D gene TRBD1, 6 bases. This CDR3 comprises 15 residues. Looked up from germline, CDR1 is MDHEN and CDR2 is SYDVKM. V gave up 6 bases and J gave up 1 base, with 13 bases separating them. This CDR3 reads CASRDSPRSNQPQHF. Here the CDR3 DNA reads TGTGCCAGCAGGGACAGTCCGCGAAGCAATCAGCCCCAGCATTTT.

As concerns this clone: One end of the junction does not line up with germline, which may come from a read error. The V gene is TRBV7-7, the J gene TRBJ2-7; TRBD2 is a possible D gene (5 bases). Per germline, CDR1 SSHAT and CDR2 FNYEAQ (reference sequence). This CDR3 spans 13 amino acids. CDR3 sequence: CASSPISGAGQYF. The DNA of the CDR3 is TGTGCTAGCAGCCCTATCTCGGGCGCGGGGCAGTACTTC.

The chain combines TRBV19 with TRBJ1-2, with 8 positions matching TRBD1. Germline assignment: CDR1 LNHDA and CDR2 SQIVND (reference sequence). The CDR3 covers 14 residues. V trimming: 6 bases; J trimming: 6 bases; junction bases outside the gene matches: 9. The CDR3 reads CASRQGKTGDGYTF. The CDR3 DNA sequence: TGTGCCAGTAGGCAGGGAAAGACAGGGGATGGCTACACCTTC.

The rearrangement joins TRBV4-3 to TRBJ2-5; D is unclear. Germline V gives CDR1 LGHNA, CDR2 YSLEER. V lost 0 bases, J lost 5 bases, and 10 bases lay in between. CDR3 length equals 14 residues. The CDR3 sequence is CASSQDTDGETQYF. In DNA form, the CDR3 reads TGCGCCAGCAGCCAAGACACTGACGGGGAGACCCAGTACTTC.

The chain couples TRBV18 to TRBJ2-5; 8 positions match TRBD2. Germline CDR1 reads KGHSH; CDR2 reads LQKENI. The CDR3 is 16 residues long. V trimming: 0 bases; J trimming: 5 bases; junction bases outside the gene matches: 8. Here the CDR3 DNA reads TGTGCCAGCTCACCACCGTCGGGGGGGCTTGCGGAGACCCAGTACTTC. This translates into CASSPPSGGLAETQYF.

This rearrangement joins TRBV18 to TRBJ2-1; 14 bases agree with TRBD2. Germline CDR1 reads KGHSH; CDR2 reads LQKENI. Losses at the gene ends were 4 bases for V and 9 bases for J; bases not matched to a gene: 2. The CDR3 extends over 14 amino acids. CDR3 sequence: CASSRTSGRFEQFF. CDR3 sequence (DNA): TGTGCCAGCTCACGGACTAGCGGGAGGTTTGAGCAGTTCTTC.